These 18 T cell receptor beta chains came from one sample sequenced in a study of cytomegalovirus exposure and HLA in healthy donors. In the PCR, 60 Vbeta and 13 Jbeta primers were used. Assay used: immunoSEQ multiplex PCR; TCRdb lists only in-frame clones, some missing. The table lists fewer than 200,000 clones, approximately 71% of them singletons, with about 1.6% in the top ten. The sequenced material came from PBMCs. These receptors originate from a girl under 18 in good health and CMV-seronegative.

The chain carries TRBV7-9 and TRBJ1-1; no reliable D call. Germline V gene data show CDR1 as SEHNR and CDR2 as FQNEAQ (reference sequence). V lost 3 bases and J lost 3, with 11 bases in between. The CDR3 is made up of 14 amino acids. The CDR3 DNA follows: TGTGCCAGCAGCTTGCACGACGGGGACACTGAAGCTTTCTTT. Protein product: CASSLHDGDTEAFF.

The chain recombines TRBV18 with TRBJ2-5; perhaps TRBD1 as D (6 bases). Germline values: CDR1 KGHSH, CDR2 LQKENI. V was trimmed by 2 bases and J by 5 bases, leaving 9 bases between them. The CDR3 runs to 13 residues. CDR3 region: CASSPGQGETQYF. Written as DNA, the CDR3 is TGTGCCAGCTCACCAGGGCAGGGGGAGACCCAGTACTTC. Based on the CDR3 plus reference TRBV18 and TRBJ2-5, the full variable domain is NAGVMQNPRHLVRRRGQEARLRCSPMKGHSHVYWYRQLPEEGLKFMVYLQKENIIDESGMPKERFSAEFPKEGPSILRIQQVVRGDSAAYFCASSPGQGETQYFGPGTRLLVL.

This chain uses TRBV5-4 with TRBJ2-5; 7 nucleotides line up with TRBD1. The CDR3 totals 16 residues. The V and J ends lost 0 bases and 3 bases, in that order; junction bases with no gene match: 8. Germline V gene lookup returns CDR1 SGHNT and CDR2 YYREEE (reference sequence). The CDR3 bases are TGTGCCAGCAGCTTGGCCCGTACGACAGGGAAAGAGACCCAGTACTTC. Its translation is CASSLARTTGKETQYF.

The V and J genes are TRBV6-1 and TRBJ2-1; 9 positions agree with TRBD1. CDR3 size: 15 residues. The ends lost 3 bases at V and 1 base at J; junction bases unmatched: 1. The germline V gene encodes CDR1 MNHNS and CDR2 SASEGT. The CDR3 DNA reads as TGTGCCAGCAGTGACGGGACAGGGTCCTACAATGAGCAGTTCTTC. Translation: CASSDGTGSYNEQFF.

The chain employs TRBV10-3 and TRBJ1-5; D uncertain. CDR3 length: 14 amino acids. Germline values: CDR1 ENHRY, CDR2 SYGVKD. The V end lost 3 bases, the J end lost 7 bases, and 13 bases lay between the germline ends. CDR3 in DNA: TGTGCCATCAGTGATAACCCTCGAGGGCAGCCCCAGCATTTT. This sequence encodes CAISDNPRGQPQHF.

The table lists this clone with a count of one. Here the CDR3 DNA reads TGTGCCATCAGAAGCTCGGACAGGAAGGATCAGCCCCAGCATTTT. Its protein product is CAIRSSDRKDQPQHF. V and J are TRBV10-3 and TRBJ1-5, with TRBD1 identical over 7 bases. Germline V gene sequence: CDR1 ENHRY, CDR2 SYGVKD. The CDR3 extends over 15 amino acids. Trimming took 6 bases from V and 5 from J; bases not matched to a gene: 10.

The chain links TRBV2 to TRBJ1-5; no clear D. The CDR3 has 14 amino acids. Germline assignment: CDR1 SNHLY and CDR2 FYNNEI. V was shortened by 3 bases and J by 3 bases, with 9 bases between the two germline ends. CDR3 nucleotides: TGTGCCAGCAGTGAGATCACTAACAATCAGCCCCAGCATTTT. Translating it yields CASSEITNNQPQHF.

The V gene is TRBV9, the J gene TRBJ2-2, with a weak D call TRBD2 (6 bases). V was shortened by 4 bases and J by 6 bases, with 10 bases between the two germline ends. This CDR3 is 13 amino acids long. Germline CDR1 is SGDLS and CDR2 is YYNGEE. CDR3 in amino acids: CASSFAGSGELFF. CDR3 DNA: TGTGCCAGCAGCTTCGCGGGGTCCGGGGAGCTGTTTTTT. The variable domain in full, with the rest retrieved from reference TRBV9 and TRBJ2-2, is DSGVTQTPKHLITATGQRVTLRCSPRSGDLSVYWYQQSLDQGLQFLIQYYNGEERAKGNILERFSAQQFPDLHSELNLSSLELGDSALYFCASSFAGSGELFFGEGSRLTVL.

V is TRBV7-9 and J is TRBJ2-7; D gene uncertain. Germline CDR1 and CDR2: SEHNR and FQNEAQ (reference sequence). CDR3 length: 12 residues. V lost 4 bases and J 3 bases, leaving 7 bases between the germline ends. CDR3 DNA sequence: TGTGCCAGCAGCTCCCTAGACTACGAGCAGTACTTC. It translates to CASSSLDYEQYF.

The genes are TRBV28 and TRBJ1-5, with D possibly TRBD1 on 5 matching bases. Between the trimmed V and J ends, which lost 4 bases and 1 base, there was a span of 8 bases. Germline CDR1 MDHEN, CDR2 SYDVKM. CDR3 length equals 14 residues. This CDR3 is CASSSGFSNQPQHF. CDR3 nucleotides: TGTGCCAGCAGTTCAGGGTTCAGCAATCAGCCCCAGCATTTT.

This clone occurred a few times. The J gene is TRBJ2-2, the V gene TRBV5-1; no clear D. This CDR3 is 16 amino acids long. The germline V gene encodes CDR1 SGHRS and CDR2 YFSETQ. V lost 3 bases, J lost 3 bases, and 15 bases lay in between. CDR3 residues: CASSSYRSLDTGELFF. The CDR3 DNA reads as TGCGCCAGCAGCTCCTACCGGTCACTCGACACCGGGGAGCTGTTTTTT.

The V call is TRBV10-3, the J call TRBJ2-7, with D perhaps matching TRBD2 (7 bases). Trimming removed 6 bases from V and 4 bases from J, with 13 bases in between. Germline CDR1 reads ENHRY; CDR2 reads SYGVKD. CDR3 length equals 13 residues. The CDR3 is CAIRGGPSYEQYF. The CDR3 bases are TGTGCCATCAGGGGGGGGCCTTCTTACGAGCAGTACTTC.

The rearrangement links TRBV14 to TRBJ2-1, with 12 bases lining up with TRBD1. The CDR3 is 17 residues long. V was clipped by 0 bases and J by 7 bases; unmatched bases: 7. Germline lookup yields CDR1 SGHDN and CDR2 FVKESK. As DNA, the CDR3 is TGTGCCAGCAGCCAAGATTGGGGACAGGGGGCGAGGAATGAGCAGTTCTTC. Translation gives CASSQDWGQGARNEQFF.

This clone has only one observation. The CDR3 protein is CASSSPSGTPYEQYF. CDR3 DNA sequence: TGTGCCAGCAGCTCGCCTAGCGGCACCCCCTACGAGCAGTACTTC. V usage is TRBV5-8 and J usage is TRBJ2-7, with 7 positions matching TRBD2. V trimming: 3 bases; J trimming: 2 bases; junction bases outside the gene matches: 8. The CDR3 consists of 15 residues. The V gene's germline CDR1 is SGHTS and CDR2 YDEGEE. The variable domain in full, completed from reference TRBV5-8 and TRBJ2-7, reads EAGVTQSPTHLIKTRGQQATLRCSPISGHTSVYWYQQALGLGLQFLLWYDEGEERNRGNFPPRFSGRQFPNYSSELNVNALELEDSALYLCASSSPSGTPYEQYFGPGTRLTVT.

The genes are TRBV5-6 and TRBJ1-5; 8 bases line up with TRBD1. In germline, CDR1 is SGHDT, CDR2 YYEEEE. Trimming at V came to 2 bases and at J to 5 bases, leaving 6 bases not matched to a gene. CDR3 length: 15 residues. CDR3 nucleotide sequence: TGTGCCAGCAGCTTAACGGACAGGGCGGATCAGCCCCAGCATTTT. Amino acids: CASSLTDRADQPQHF.

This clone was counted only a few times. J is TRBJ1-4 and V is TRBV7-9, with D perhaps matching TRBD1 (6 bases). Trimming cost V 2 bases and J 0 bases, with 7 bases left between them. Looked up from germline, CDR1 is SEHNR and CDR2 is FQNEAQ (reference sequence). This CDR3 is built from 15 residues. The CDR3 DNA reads TGTGCCAGCAGCTTATGGACAGCAACTAATGAAAAACTGTTTTTT. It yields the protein CASSLWTATNEKLFF. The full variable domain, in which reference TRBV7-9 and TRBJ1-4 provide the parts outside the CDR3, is DTGVSQNPRHKITKRGQNVTFRCDPISEHNRLYWYRQTLGQGPEFLTYFQNEAQLEKSRLLSDRFSAERPKGSFSTLEIQRTEQGDSAMYLCASSLWTATNEKLFFGSGTQLSVL.

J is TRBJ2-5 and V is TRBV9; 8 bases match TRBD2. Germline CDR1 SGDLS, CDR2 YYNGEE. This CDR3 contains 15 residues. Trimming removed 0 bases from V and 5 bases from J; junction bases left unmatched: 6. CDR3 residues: CASSVGPAGEETQYF. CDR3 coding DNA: TGTGCCAGCAGCGTAGGGCCAGCGGGGGAGGAGACCCAGTACTTC.

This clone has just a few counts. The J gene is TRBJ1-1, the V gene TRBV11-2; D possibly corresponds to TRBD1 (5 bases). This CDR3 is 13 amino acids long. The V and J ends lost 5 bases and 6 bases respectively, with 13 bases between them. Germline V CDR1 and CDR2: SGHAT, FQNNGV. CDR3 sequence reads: CASSPMGLAEAFF. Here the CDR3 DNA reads TGTGCCAGCAGCCCCATGGGGCTCGCTGAAGCTTTCTTT.